The present T cell receptor beta chain was sequenced within a study of vaccination effects on CD4 cells after COVID-19. Whole-study context: Viral peptide pools were used in the ViraFEST assay to expand antigen-specific CD4+ T cells, and sequencing came afterward. General study points: Pronounced clonal contraction occurred in clones induced by infection and by vaccine late after vaccination. Researchers report that only 1 of 255 vaccine-induced clones in healthy vaccinees cross-reacted with common cold coronaviruses.

The authors isolated CD4+ T cells after about eleven days of culture. Vaccine recipients had no previous SARS-CoV-2 infection; their nucleocapsid antibodies were negative. Clones were read by immunoSEQ multiplex PCR, and TCRdb kept only the in-frame ones, dropping some. The sample has about 48,000 clones, approximately 61% seen once. This clone has just a few counts. Antigen specificity is unknown. The input for sequencing was CD4+ T cells from PBMCs cultured without peptide, taken before COVID-19 vaccination. This receptor was identified in a human donor who received a COVID-19 vaccine.

The CDR3 loop reads CASGLTDRAAEAFF. The DNA of the CDR3 is TGTGCTAGTGGTTTGACGGACAGGGCGGCTGAAGCTTTCTTT. V usage is TRBV12-5 and J usage is TRBJ1-1; 8 bases map to TRBD1. CDR3 length: 14 residues. CDR1 and CDR2 (germline): LGHNT, FRNRAP. Germline trimming cut 2 bases from V and 6 bases from J; bases unmatched to any gene: 5. Based on the CDR3 plus reference TRBV12-5 and TRBJ1-1, the full variable domain is DARVTQTPRHKVTEMGQEVTMRCQPILGHNTVFWYRQTMMQGLELLAYFRNRAPLDDSGMPKDRFSAEMPDATLATLKIQPSEPRDSAVYFCASGLTDRAAEAFFGQGTRLTVV.